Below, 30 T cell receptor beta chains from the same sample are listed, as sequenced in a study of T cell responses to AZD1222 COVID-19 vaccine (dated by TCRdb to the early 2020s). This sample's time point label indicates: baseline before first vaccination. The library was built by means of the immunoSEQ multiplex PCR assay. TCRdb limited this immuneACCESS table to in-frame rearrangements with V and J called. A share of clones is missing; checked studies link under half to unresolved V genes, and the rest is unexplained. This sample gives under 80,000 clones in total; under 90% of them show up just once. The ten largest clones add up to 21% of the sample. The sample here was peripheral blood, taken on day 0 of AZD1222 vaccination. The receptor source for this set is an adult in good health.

The CDR3 DNA reads as TGTGCCAGCAGTTTAGGGGGACTAGCGGATTCCTACGAGCAGTACTTC. Encoded protein: CASSLGGLADSYEQYF. This chain uses TRBV28 with TRBJ2-7, with 11 positions matching TRBD2. From germline, CDR1 is MDHEN and CDR2 SYDVKM. This CDR3 is built from 16 residues. With V trimmed by 2 bases and J by 1 base, 4 bases remained unmatched.

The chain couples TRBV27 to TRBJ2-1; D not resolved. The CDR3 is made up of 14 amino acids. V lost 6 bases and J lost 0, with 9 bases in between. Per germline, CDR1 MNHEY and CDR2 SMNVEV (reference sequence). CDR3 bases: TGTGCCAGCAGACCAACCCGCTCCTACAATGAGCAGTTCTTC. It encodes CASRPTRSYNEQFF.

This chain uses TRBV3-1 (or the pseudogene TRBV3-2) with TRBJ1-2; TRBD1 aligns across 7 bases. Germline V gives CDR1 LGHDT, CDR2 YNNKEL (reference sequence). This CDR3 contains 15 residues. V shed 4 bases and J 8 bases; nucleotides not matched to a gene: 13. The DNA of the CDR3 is TGTGCCAGCAGCCCAACGACAGGGCAGGACGAGGGCTACACCTTC. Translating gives CASSPTTGQDEGYTF.

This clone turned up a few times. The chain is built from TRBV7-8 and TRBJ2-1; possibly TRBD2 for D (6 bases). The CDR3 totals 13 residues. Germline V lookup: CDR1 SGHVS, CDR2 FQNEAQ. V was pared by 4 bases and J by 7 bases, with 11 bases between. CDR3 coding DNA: TGTGCCAGCAGCTGGACTAACTTGAATGAGCAGTTCTTC. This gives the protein CASSWTNLNEQFF.

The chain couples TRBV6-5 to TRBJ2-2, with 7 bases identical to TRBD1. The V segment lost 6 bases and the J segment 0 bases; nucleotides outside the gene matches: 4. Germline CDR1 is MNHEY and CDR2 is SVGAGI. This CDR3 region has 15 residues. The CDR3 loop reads CASSKGQSNTGELFF. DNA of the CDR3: TGTGCCAGCAGCAAGGGACAGTCGAACACCGGGGAGCTGTTTTTT.

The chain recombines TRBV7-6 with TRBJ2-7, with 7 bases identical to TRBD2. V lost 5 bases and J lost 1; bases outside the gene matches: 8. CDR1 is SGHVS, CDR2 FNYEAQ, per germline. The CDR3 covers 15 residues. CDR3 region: CASSRGDGSSYEQYF. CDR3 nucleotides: TGTGCCAGCAGCCGGGGGGACGGTTCTTCCTACGAGCAGTACTTC.

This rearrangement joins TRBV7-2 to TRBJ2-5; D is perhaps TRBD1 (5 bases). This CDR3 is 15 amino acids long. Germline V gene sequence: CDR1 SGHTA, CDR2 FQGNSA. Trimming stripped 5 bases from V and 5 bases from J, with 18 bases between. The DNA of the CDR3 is TGTGCCAGCAGCCTAGGGGCCAGGGTTCGGGAGACCCAGTACTTC. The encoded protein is CASSLGARVRETQYF.

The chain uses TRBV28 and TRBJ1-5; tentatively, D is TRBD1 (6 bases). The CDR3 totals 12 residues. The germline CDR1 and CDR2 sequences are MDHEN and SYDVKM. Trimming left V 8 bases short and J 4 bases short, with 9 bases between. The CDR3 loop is CASLDRNQPQHF. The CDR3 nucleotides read TGTGCCAGCCTTGACAGGAATCAGCCCCAGCATTTT. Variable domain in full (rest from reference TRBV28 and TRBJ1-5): DVKVTQSSRYLVKRTGEKVFLECVQDMDHENMFWYRQDPGLGLRLIYFSYDVKMKEKGDIPEGYSVSREKKERFSLILESASTNQTSMYLCASLDRNQPQHFGDGTRLSIL.

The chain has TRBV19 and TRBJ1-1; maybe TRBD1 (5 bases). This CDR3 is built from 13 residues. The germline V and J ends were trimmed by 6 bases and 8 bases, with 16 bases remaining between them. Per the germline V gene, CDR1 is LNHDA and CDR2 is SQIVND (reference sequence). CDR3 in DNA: TGTGCCAGTAGAGAGGGGATTAACCTAGAAGCTTTCTTT. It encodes CASREGINLEAFF.

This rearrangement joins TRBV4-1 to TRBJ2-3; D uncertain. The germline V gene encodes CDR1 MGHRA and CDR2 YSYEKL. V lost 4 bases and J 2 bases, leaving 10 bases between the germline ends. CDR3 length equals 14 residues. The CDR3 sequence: CASSLSLLTDTQYF. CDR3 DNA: TGCGCCAGCAGCCTAAGCTTACTCACAGATACGCAGTATTTT.

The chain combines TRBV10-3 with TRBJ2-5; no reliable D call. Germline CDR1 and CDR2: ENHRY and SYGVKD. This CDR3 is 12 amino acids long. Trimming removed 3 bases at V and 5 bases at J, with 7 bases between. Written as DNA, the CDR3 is TGTGCCATCAGTGAACCCCGCGAGACCCAGTACTTC. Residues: CAISEPRETQYF.

This CDR3 is CASSPDRNEKLFF. CDR3 bases: TGTGCCAGCTCACCGGATAGAAATGAAAAACTGTTTTTT. The V and J genes are TRBV18 and TRBJ1-4; D is undetermined. Germline V lookup: CDR1 KGHSH, CDR2 LQKENI. CDR3 length equals 13 residues. The germline V and J ends were trimmed by 3 bases and 5 bases, with 7 bases remaining between them.

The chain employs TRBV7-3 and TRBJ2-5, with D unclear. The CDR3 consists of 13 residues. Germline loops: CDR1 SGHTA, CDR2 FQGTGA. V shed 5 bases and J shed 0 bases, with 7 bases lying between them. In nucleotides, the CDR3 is TGTGCCAGCAGCACAACAAACCAAGAGACCCAGTACTTC. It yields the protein CASSTTNQETQYF.

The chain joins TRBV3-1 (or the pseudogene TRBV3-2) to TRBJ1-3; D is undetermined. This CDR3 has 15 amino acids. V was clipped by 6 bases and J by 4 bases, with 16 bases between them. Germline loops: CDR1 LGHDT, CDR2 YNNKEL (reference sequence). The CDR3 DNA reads TGTGCCAGCAGTCTGGACGCATTATTAGGAAACACCATATATTTT. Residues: CASSLDALLGNTIYF.

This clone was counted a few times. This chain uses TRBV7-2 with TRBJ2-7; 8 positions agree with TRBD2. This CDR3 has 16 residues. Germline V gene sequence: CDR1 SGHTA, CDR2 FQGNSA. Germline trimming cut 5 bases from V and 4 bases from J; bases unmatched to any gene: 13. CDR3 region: CASSQAGRGGSYEQYF. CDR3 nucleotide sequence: TGTGCCAGCAGCCAAGCCGGTCGGGGGGGATCTTACGAGCAGTACTTC.

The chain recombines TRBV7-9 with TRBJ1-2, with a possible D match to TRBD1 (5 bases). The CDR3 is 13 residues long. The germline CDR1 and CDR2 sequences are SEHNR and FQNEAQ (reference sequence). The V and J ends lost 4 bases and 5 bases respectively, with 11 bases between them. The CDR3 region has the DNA TGTGCCAGCAGCTCCCGGGACCTGTATGGCTACACCTTC. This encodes CASSSRDLYGYTF. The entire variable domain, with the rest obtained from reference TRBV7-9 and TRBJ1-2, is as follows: DTGVSQNPRHKITKRGQNVTFRCDPISEHNRLYWYRQTLGQGPEFLTYFQNEAQLEKSRLLSDRFSAERPKGSFSTLEIQRTEQGDSAMYLCASSSRDLYGYTFGSGTRLTVV.

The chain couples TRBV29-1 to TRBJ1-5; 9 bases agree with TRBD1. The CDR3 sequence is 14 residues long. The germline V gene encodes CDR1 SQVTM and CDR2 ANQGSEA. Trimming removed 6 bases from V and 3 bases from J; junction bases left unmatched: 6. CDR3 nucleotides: TGCAGCGTGAAGACAGGGGGTGACAATCAGCCCCAGCATTTT. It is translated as CSVKTGGDNQPQHF.

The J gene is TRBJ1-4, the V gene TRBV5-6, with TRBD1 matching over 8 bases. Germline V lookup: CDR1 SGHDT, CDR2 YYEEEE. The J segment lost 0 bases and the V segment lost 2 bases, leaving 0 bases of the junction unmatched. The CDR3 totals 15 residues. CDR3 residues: CASSLQGATNEKLFF. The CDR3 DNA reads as TGTGCCAGCAGCTTACAGGGGGCAACTAATGAAAAACTGTTTTTT.

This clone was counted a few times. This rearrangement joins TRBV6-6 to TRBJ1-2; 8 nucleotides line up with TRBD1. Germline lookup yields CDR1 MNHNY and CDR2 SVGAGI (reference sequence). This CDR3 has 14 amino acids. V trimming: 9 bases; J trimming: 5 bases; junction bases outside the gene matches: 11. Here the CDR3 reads CASTKQGGLYGYTF. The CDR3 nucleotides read TGTGCCAGTACGAAACAGGGGGGATTATATGGCTACACCTTC.

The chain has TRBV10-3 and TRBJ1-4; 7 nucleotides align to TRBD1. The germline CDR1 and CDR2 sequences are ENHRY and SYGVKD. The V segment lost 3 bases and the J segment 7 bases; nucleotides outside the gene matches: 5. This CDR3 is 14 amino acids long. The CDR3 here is CAISDPNRGEKLFF. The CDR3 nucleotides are TGTGCCATCAGTGATCCGAACAGGGGTGAAAAACTGTTTTTT.

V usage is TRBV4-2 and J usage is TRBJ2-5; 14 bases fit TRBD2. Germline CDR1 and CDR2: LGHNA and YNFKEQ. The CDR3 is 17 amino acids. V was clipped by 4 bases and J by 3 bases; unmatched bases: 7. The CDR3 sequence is CASSLPGLAGAKETQYF. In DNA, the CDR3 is TGTGCCAGCAGCCTACCGGGACTAGCGGGGGCCAAAGAGACCCAGTACTTC.

The DNA for the CDR3 is TGTGCCAGCAGCCACCAAGGGCCGGGGAGCTACACCTTC. Amino acids: CASSHQGPGSYTF. This chain uses TRBV4-2 with TRBJ1-2, with unresolved D. The CDR3 is made up of 13 amino acids. The V and J ends lost 3 bases and 9 bases respectively, with 14 bases between them. Germline loops: CDR1 LGHNA, CDR2 YNFKEQ.

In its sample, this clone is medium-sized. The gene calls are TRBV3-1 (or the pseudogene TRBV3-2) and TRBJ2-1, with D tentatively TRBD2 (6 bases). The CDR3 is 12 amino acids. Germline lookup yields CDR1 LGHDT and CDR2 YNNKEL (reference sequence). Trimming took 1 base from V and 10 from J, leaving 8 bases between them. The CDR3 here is CASSQGGLEQFF. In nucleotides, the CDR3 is TGTGCCAGCAGCCAAGGAGGACTAGAGCAGTTCTTC.

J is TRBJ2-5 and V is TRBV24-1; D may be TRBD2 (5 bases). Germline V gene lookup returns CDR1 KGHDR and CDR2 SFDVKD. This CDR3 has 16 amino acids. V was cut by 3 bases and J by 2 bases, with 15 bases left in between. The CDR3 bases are TGTGCCACCAGTGATGCTTCCCCGGGGTATCAAGAGACCCAGTACTTC. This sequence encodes CATSDASPGYQETQYF.

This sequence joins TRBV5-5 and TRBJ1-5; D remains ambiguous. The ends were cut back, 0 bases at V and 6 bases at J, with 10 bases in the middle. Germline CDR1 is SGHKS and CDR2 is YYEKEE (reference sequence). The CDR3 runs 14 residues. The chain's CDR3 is CASSLGWDGQPQHF. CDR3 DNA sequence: TGTGCCAGCAGCTTGGGGTGGGATGGTCAGCCCCAGCATTTT. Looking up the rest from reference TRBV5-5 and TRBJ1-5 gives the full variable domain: DAGVTQSPTHLIKTRGQQVTLRCSPISGHKSVSWYQQVLGQGPQFIFQYYEKEERGRGNFPDRFSARQFPNYSSELNVNALLLGDSALYLCASSLGWDGQPQHFGDGTRLSIL.

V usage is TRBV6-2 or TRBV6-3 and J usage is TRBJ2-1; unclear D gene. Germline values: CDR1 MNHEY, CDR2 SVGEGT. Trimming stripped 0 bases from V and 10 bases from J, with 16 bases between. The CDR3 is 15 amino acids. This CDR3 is CASSYSLLHPVEQFF. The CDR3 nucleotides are TGTGCCAGCAGTTACTCTTTACTACACCCGGTGGAGCAGTTCTTC.

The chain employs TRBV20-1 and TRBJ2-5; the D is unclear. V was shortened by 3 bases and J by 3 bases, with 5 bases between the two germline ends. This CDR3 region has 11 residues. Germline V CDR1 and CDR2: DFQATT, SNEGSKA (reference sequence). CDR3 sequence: CSARVKETQYF. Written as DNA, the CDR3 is TGCAGTGCTAGGGTAAAAGAGACCCAGTACTTC.

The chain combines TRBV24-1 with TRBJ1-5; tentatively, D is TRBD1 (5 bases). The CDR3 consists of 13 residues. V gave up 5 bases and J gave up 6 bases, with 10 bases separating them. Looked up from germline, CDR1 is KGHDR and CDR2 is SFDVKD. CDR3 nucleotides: TGTGCCACCAGTGGTGCAGGGTCTCAGCCCCAGCATTTT. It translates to CATSGAGSQPQHF.

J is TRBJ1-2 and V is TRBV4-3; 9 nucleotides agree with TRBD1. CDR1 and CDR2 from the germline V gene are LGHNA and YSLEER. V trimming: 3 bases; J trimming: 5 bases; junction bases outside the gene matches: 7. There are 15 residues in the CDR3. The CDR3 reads CASSQLGQGYYGYTF. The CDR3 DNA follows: TGCGCCAGCAGCCAGCTGGGACAGGGCTATTATGGCTACACCTTC.

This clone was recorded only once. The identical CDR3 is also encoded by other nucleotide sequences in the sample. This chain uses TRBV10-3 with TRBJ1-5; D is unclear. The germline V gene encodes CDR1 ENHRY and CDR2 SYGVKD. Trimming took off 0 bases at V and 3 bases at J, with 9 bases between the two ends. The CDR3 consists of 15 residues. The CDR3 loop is CAISESSGSNQPQHF. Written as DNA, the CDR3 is TGTGCCATCAGTGAGTCGAGTGGGTCCAATCAGCCCCAGCATTTT.